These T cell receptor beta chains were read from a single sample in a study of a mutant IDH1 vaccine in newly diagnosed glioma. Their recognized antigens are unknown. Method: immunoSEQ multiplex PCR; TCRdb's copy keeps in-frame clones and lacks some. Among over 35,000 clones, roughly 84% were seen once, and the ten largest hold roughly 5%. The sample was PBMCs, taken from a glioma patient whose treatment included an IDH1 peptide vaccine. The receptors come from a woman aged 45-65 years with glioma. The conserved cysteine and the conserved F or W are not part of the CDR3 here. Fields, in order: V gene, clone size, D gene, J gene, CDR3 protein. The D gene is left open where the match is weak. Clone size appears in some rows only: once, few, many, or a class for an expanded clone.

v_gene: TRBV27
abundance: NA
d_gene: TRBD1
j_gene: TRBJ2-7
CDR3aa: ASKLVPRQGYEQY

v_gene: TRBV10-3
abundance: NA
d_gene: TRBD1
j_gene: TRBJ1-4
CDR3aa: AIRQGEKLF

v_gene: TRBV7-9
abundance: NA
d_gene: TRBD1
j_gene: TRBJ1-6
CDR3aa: ASSLTGESPLH

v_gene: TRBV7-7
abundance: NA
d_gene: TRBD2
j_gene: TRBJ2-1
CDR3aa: ASSLLAGGRNEQF

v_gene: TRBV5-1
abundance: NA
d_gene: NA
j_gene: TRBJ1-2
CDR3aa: ASSRGQPSDYGYT

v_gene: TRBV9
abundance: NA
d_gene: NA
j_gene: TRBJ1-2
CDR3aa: ASSVDGGGFYGYT

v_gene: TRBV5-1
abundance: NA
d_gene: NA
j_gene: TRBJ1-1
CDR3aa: ASSLADPNTEAF

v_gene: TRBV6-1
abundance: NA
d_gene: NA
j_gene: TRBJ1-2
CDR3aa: ASSEVGRT

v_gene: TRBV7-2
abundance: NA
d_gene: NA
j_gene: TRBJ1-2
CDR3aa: ASSLRRGYT

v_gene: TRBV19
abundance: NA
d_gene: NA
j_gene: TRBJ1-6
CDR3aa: ASSTAGVAGSPLH

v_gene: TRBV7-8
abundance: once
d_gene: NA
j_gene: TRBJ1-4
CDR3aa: ASSLRREKLF

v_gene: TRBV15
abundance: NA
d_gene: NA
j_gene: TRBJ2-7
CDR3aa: ATCRRMREQY

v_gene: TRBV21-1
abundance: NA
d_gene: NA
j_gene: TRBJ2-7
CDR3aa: ASSKVESSGDSCYEQY

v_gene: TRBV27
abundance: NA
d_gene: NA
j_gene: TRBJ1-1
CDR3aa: ASRPPLGVEGPEAF

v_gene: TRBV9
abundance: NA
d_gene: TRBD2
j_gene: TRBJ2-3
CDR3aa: ASSKSGTSGDTQY

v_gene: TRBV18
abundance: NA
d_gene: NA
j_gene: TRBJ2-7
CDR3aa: ASSPPGGAAPSEQY

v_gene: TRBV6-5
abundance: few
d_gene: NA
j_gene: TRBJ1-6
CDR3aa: ASSYEGDHSPLH

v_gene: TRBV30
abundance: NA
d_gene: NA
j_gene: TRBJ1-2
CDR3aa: AWSVAGYKDGYT

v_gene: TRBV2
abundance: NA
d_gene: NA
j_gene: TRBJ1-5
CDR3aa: ASRRQQGYQPQH

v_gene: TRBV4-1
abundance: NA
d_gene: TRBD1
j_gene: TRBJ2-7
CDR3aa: ASSQGAGQGSYEQY

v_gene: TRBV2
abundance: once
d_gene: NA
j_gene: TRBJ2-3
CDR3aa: ASRRGGDTRY

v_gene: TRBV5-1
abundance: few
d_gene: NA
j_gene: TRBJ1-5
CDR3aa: ASSLDGPGEPQH

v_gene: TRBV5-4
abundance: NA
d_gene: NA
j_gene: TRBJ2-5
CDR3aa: ASSFPDRKETQY

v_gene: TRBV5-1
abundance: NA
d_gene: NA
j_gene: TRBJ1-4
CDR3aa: ASSLAGGTATNEKLF

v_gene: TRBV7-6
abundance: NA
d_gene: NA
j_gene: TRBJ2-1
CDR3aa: ASSRTSYNEQF

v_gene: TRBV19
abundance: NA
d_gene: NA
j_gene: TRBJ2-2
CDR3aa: ASLDIRLDTGELF

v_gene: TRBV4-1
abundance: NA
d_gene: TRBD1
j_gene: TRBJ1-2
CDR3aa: ASSQSGGSRGYT